Below, 5 T cell receptor beta chains from the same sample are listed, as sequenced in a study of blood T cells in healthy people across ages (dated by TCRdb to 2013 to 2016). Library preparation employed 5' RACE. Sequencing relied on an Illumina HiSeq 2500. A second PCR of about 7 to 12 cycles was run with a J-beta primer mix and a sample-barcoded 5' primer. The raw public reads went through TCRdb reprocessing: fastp at Q25, MiXCR clone calling, in-frame beta chains kept. Every entry covers one CDR3 protein and lists the most common genes and DNA from its rows. Counted in this sample were 800,000 to 950,000 distinct CDR3 sequences; 25% to 30% of them appeared once. Jointly, the top ten make up roughly a tenth of the sample. A further study also used this sample, focusing on T cells of mothers and their children.

The sample comprised blood. The receptors originated from a woman aged 40-49 years in good health.

The genes are TRBV28 and TRBJ2-1, with 9 nucleotides matching TRBD2. The CDR3 runs 15 residues. V shed 6 bases and J 10 bases; nucleotides not matched to a gene: 13. The germline CDR1 and CDR2 sequences are MDHEN and SYDVKM. CDR3 bases: TGTGCCAGCAGCATAGGCGGCGGGGGGGCACGGGAGCAGTTCTTC. It yields the protein CASSIGGGGAREQFF.

The V gene is TRBV9, the J gene TRBJ1-2; TRBD1 matches 7 bases. V lost 4 bases to trimming and J lost 8 bases; unmatched junction nucleotides: 14. The CDR3 length is 15 residues. Germline V gene sequence: CDR1 SGDLS, CDR2 YYNGEE. Here the CDR3 DNA reads TGTGCCAGCAGCCAGGGACAGCTGCCCTCCTTCGGCTACACCTTC. Its translation is CASSQGQLPSFGYTF.

With regard to this clonotype: A clone one base away is much larger, so this may be a read error. The rearrangement uses TRBV28 and TRBJ1-5, with TRBD1 matching over 9 bases. This CDR3 region has 15 residues. CDR1 is MDHEN and CDR2 is SYDVKM in the germline V gene. The V segment lost 3 bases and the J segment 2 bases; nucleotides outside the gene matches: 2. The CDR3 loop reads CASSFWTGGNQPQHF. The DNA for the CDR3 is TGTGCCAGCAGTTTCTGGACAGGGGGCAATCAGCCCCAGCATTTT.

CDR3 DNA sequence: TGTGCCAGTAGTATTGGGGAGTTTCTGCCCCAGCATTTT. Translating it yields CASSIGEFLPQHF. The rearrangement links TRBV19 to TRBJ1-5; D is unresolved. Germline V lookup: CDR1 LNHDA, CDR2 SQIVND (reference sequence). V dropped 3 bases and J dropped 9 bases, with 12 bases sitting between them. The CDR3 is 13 residues long.

This clonotype was seen more than once but under ten times. V and J are TRBV13 and TRBJ2-3, with D perhaps matching TRBD2 (5 bases). Germline V gene sequence: CDR1 PRHDT, CDR2 FYEKMQ (reference sequence). The ends were cut back, 1 base at V and 3 bases at J, with 14 bases in the middle. The CDR3 has 16 amino acids. This CDR3 reads CASSLVGRWTTDTQYF. DNA for the CDR3: TGTGCCAGCAGCTTAGTTGGCAGGTGGACTACAGATACGCAGTATTTT.